This T cell receptor beta chain was retrieved from a study of CD8+CD57+ T cells in acquired aplastic anemia. According to the study, genomic DNA was the template for TCR beta VDJ and CDR3 profiling. In TCRdb, the reads were re-called with MiXCR into one record per CDR3 protein. In the table there are 260,000 or so distinct CDR3 sequences, around 46% of which are singletons. Individuals selected for sequencing had exhibited CD8+CD57+ cell expansion on flow cytometry. Severe acquired aplastic anemia was present in all patients. The CDR3 is 14 residues long. J gave up 8 bases and V 2 bases, and 3 bases lay outside the gene matches. In germline, CDR1 is MRHNA, CDR2 SNTAGT.

The TCR comes from a human donor with aplastic anemia. The sequenced sample consisted of sorted CD4+, CD8+, or CD8+CD57+ T cells (not recorded which) from PBMCs. The chain combines TRBV6-4 with TRBJ1-4; 9 positions agree with TRBD1. CDR3: CASSDGTGNEKLFF. The CDR3 bases are TGTGCCAGCAGTGACGGGACAGGGAACGAAAAACTGTTTTTT.